This T cell receptor beta chain was sequenced in a study of blood T cell repertoires in COVID-19. Study as a whole: Whether acute or convalescent, the COVID-19 samples came from the United States, Italy and Spain.

In the original processing: Amplifying reference gene primers gave estimates of nucleated cell counts. TCRdb's table, derived via immunoSEQ multiplex PCR, lists solely in-frame clones and lacks some. V, J and clone size were drawn from that table, and D and trimming were deduced from the DNA. The repertoire consists of about 98,000 clones, with about 81% occurring once and the leading ten covering around 4.4%. This CDR3 contains 13 residues. Germline CDR1 MNHEY, CDR2 SVGAGI. Deletions cut 6 bases from V and 3 bases from J, with 12 bases between. The rearrangement joins TRBV6-5 to TRBJ2-7; tentative D call: TRBD2 (6 bases). Specimen: peripheral blood. The origin of this receptor is a man aged 55 to 70 with acute or convalescent COVID-19. The CDR3 sequence: CASSPRGNYEQYF. The DNA for the CDR3 is TGTGCCAGCAGCCCCCGGGGGAACTACGAGCAGTACTTC.